Reported below is one T cell receptor beta chain. Its antigen remains unknown. Compared with germline, one end of the junction differs, possibly owing to a read error. The V gene's germline CDR1 is DFQATT and CDR2 SNEGSKA (reference sequence). There are 14 residues in the CDR3. The entry originates in a study of CD8+CD57+ T cells in acquired aplastic anemia. Study information: Sorted CD4+ and CD8+ cells gave a mean 3.2 ug DNA, range roughly 0.18 to 30 ug. Study results and limitations: Patients had around 30 CD8+ CDR3 sequences in common with controls (the shared set).

Profiling that covered TCR beta VDJ and CDR3 relied on genomic DNA as its template. MiXCR, applied by TCRdb to the reads, yields one record per CDR3 protein. The data contain 98,000 or so distinct CDR3 sequences, 40% to 60% of them seen just once; the ten biggest clones take up roughly 31%. This chain links TRBV20-1 with TRBJ2-1; TRBD2 agrees at 7 bases. Specimen: sorted CD4+, CD8+, or CD8+CD57+ T cells (not recorded which) from PBMCs. This TCR came from a human donor in good health, serving as a control. This CDR3 is CSARDPREYSEQFF. CDR3 in DNA: TGCAGTGCTAGAGATCCGCGGGAGTACAGTGAGCAGTTCTTC.